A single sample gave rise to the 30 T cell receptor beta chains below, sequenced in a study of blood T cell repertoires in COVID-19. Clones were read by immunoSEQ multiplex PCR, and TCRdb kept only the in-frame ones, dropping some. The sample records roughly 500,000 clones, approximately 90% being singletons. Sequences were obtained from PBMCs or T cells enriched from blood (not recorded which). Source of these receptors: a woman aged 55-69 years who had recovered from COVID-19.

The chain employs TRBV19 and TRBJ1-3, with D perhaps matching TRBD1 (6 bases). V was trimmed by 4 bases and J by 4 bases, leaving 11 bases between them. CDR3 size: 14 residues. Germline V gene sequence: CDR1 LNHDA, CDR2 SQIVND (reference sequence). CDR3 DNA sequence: TGTGCCAGTAGTAACGGACAGTCCGGAAACACCATATATTTT. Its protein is CASSNGQSGNTIYF.

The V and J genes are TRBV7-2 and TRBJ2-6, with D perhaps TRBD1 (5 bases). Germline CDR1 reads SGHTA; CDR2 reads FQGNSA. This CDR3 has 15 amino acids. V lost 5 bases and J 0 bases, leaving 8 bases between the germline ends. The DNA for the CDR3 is TGTGCCAGCAGCGCCAGGGCCTCTGGGGCCAACGTCCTGACTTTC. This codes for CASSARASGANVLTF.

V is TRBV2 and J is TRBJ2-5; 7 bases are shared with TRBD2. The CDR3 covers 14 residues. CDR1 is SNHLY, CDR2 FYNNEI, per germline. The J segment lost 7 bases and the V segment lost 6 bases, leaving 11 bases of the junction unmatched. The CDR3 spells CASRAGPTGGTQYF. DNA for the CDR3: TGTGCCAGCAGAGCGGGACCCACAGGTGGGACCCAGTACTTC.

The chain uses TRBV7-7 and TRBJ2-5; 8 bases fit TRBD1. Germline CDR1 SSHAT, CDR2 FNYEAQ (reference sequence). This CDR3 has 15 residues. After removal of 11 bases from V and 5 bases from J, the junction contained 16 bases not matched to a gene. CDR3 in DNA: TGTGCCGCAGGTGGCCCGACAGGGGTTGTGGAGACCCAGTACTTC. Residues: CAAGGPTGVVETQYF.

In nucleotides, the CDR3 is TGTGCCAGCAGCCAAGAGGGGACAGGGTTGAACACTGAAGCTTTCTTT. Translated: CASSQEGTGLNTEAFF. The chain recombines TRBV14 with TRBJ1-1; 9 bases line up with TRBD1. In germline, CDR1 is SGHDN, CDR2 FVKESK. The J segment lost 0 bases and the V segment lost 0 bases, leaving 2 bases of the junction unmatched. This CDR3 is 16 amino acids long. Based on the CDR3 plus reference TRBV14 and TRBJ1-1, the full variable domain is EAGVTQFPSHSVIEKGQTVTLRCDPISGHDNLYWYRRVMGKEIKFLLHFVKESKQDESGMPNNRFLAERTGGTYSTLKVQPAELEDSGVYFCASSQEGTGLNTEAFFGQGTRLTVV.

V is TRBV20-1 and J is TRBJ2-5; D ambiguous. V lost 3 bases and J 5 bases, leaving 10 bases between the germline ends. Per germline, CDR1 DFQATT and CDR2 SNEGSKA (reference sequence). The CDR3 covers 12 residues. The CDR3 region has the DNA TGCAGTGCTAGTGGCAGTGATGAGACCCAGTACTTC. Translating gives CSASGSDETQYF.

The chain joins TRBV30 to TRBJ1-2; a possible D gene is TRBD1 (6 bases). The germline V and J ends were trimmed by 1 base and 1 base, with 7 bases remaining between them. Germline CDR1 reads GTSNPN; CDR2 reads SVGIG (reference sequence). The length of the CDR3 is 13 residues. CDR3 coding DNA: TGTGCCTGGAGTGGGACAGTTAACTATGGCTACACCTTC. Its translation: CAWSGTVNYGYTF.

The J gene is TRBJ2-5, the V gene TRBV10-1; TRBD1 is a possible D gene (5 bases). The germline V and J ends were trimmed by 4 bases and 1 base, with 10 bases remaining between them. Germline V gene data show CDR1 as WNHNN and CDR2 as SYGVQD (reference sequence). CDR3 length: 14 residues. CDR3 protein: CASSGQGAQETQYF. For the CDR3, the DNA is TGCGCCAGCAGTGGACAAGGGGCCCAAGAGACCCAGTACTTC.

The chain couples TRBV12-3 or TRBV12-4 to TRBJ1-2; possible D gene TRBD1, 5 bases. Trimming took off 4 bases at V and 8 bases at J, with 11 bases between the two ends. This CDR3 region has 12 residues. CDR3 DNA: TGTGCCAGCAGTTGGGGGGGAGTAGGCTACACCTTC. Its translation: CASSWGGVGYTF.

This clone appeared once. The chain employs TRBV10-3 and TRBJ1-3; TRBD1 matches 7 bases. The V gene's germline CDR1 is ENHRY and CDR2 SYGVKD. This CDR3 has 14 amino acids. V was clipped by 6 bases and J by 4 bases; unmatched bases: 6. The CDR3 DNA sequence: TGTGCCATCAGAGGGGCAGGGGGAGGAAACACCATATATTTT. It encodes CAIRGAGGGNTIYF.

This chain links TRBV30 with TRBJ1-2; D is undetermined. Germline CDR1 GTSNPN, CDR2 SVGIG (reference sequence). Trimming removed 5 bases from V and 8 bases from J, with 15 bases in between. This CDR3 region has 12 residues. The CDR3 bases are TGTGCCTGGGGTGGTGTGGCGGGCGGCTACACCTTC. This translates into CAWGGVAGGYTF.

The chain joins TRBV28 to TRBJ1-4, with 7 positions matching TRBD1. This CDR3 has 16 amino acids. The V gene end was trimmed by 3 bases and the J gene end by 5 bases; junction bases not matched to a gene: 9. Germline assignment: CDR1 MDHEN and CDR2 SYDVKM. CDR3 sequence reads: CASSFVATGANEKLFF. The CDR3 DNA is TGTGCCAGCAGTTTTGTAGCTACAGGGGCCAATGAAAAACTGTTTTTT.

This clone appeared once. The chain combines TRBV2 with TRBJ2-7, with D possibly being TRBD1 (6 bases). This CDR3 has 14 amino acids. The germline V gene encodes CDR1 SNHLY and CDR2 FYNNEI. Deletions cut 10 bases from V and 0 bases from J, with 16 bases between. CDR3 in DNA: TGTGCCACCAAAACGCAGGGGAGCTCCTACGAGCAGTACTTC. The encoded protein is CATKTQGSSYEQYF.

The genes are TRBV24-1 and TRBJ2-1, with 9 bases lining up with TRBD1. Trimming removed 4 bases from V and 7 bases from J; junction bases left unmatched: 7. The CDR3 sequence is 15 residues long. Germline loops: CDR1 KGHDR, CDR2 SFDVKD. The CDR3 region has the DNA TGTGCCACCAGTGACCGGACAGGGGTAAGAAATGAGCAGTTCTTC. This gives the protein CATSDRTGVRNEQFF.

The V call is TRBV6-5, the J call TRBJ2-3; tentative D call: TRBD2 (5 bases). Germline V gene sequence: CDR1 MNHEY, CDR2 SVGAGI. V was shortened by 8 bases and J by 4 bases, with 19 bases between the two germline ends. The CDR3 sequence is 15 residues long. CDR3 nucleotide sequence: TGTGCCAGCTGGCGGCTAGCTCCCTTCGCAGATACGCAGTATTTT. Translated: CASWRLAPFADTQYF.

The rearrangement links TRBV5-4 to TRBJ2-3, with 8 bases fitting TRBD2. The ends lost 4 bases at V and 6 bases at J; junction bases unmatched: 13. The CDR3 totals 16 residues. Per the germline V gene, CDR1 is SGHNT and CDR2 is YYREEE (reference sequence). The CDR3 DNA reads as TGTGCCAGCAGCCCGGGGGGGACCGGGCGTGTCGATACGCAGTATTTT. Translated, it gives CASSPGGTGRVDTQYF.

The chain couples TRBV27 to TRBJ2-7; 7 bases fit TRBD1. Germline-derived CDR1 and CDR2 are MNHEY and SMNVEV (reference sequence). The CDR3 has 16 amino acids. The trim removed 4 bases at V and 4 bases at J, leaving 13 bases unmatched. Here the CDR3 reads CASSSLNPTGLYEQYF. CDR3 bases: TGTGCCAGCAGTTCCCTAAATCCGACAGGGTTGTACGAGCAGTACTTC.

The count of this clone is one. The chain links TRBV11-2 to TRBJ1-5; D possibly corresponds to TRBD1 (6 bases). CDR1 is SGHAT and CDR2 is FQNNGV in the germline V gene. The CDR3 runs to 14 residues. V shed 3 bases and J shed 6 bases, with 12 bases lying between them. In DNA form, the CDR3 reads TGTGCCAGCAGCTTTTCCAGGGGCGGTCAGCCCCAGCATTTT. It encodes CASSFSRGGQPQHF.

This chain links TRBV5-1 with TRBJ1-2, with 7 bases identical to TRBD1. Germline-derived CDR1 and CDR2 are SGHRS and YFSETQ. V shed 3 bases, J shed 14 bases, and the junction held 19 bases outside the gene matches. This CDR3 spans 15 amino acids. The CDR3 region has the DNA TGCGCCAGCAGCTGGGGGGAGCCGGGACAGCCCATGAGGACCTTC. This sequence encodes CASSWGEPGQPMRTF.

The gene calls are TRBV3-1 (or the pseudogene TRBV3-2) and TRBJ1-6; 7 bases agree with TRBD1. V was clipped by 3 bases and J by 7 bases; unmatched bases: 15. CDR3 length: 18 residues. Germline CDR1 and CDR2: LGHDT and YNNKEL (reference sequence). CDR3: CASSQVSYRGLKNSPLHF. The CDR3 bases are TGTGCCAGCAGCCAGGTCTCGTACAGGGGTTTGAAAAATTCACCCCTCCACTTT.

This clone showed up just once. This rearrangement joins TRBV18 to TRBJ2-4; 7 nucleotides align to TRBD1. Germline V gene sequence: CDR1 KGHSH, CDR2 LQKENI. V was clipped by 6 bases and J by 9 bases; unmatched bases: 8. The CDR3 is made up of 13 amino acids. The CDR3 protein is CASSHDRAIIQYF. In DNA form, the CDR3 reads TGTGCCAGCTCCCATGACAGGGCCATCATTCAGTACTTC.

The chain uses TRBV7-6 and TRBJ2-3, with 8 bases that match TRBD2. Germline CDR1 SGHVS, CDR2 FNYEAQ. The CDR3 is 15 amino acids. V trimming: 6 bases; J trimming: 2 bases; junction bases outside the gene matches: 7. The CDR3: CASSSAGGDTDTQYF. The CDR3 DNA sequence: TGTGCCAGCAGTTCTGCGGGGGGAGACACAGATACGCAGTATTTT. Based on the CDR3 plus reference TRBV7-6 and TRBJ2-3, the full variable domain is GAGVSQSPRYKVTKRGQDVALRCDPISGHVSLYWYRQALGQGPEFLTYFNYEAQQDKSGLPNDRFSAERPEGSISTLTIQRTEQRDSAMYRCASSSAGGDTDTQYFGPGTRLTVL.

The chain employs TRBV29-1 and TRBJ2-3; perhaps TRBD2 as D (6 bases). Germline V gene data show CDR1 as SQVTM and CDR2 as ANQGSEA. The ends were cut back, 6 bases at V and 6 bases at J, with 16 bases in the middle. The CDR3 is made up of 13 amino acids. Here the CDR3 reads CSVERETSDTQYF. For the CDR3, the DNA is TGCAGCGTCGAACGGGAGACCAGCGATACGCAGTATTTT.

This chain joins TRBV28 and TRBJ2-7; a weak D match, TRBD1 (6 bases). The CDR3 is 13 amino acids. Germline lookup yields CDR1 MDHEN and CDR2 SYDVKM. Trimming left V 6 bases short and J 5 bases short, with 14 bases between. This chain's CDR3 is CASSLQGRNEQYF. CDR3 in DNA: TGTGCCAGCAGCCTCCAGGGGAGAAACGAGCAGTACTTC.

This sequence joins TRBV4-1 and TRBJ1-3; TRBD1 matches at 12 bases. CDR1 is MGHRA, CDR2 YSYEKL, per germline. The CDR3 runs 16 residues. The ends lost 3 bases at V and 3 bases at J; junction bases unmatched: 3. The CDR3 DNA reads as TGCGCCAGCAGCCAGGGACAGGGGGCGGGTGGAAACACCATATATTTT. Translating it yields CASSQGQGAGGNTIYF.

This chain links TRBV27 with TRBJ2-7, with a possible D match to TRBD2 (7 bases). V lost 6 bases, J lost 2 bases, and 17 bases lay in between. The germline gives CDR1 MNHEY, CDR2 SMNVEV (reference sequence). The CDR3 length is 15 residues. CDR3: CASSRRGGAPYEQYF. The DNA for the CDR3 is TGTGCCAGCAGCCGTAGAGGGGGGGCCCCCTACGAGCAGTACTTC.

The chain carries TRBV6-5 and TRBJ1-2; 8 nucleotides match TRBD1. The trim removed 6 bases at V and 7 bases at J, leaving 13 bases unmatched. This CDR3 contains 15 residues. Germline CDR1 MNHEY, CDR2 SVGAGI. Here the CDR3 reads CASSDLSDRGRGYTF. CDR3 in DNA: TGTGCCAGCAGCGATCTCTCTGACAGGGGACGTGGCTACACCTTC.

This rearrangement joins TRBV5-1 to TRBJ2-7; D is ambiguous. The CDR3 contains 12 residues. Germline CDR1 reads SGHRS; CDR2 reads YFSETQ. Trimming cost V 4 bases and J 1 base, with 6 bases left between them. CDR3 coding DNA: TGCGCCAGCAGCCACAGATCCTACGAGCAGTACGTC. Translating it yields CASSHRSYEQYV.

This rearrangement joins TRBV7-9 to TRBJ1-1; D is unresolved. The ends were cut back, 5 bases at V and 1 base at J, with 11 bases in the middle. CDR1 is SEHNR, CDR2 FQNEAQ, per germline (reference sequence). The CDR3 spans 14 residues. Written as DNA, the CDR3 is TGTGCCAGCAGCGCCCCCGGCGGGAACACTGAAGCTTTCTTT. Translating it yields CASSAPGGNTEAFF.

CDR3 sequence reads: CASDGGAGEQFF. Here the CDR3 DNA reads TGTGCCAGCGATGGGGGGGCTGGTGAGCAGTTCTTC. The V call is TRBV7-6, the J call TRBJ2-1, with a possible D match to TRBD2 (7 bases). The CDR3 covers 12 residues. V lost 8 bases, J lost 9 bases, and 14 bases lay in between. The germline gives CDR1 SGHVS, CDR2 FNYEAQ.